This entry lists 27 T cell receptor beta chains sequenced from one sample in a study of T-cell memory formation after mild COVID-19. TCRdb analysed the 5' RACE reads with MiXCR anew, one entry per CDR3 protein. The sample lists hundreds of thousands of distinct CDR3 sequences, 20% to 25% occurring once. Material for sequencing was PBMCs or a T cell subset sorted from them (not recorded which). All receptors derive from an adult woman who had mild COVID-19 (a few samples of this study predate the infection). Cell type and time point are not known.

Many counts were recorded for this clonotype. The chain recombines TRBV7-2 with TRBJ1-2; no clear D gene. V was pared by 5 bases and J by 4 bases, with 11 bases between. CDR3 length equals 13 residues. Germline CDR1 and CDR2: SGHTA and FQGNSA. The DNA of the CDR3 is TGTGCCAGCAGCACCTCAGTCCGCTATGGCTACACCTTC. Its protein is CASSTSVRYGYTF.

For this clonotype: A read error may produce the germline difference seen at one junction end. J is TRBJ2-1 and V is TRBV7-7; D is undetermined. CDR3 length: 15 residues. In germline, CDR1 is SSHAT, CDR2 FNYEAQ (reference sequence). The CDR3 DNA is TGTGCTAGCAGCCCCGTTCTGGGTTCCTACAATGAGCAGTTCTTC. Translation gives CASSPVLGSYNEQFF.

This chain connects TRBV24-1 to TRBJ2-2; TRBD1 matches at 9 bases. The V gene's germline CDR1 is KGHDR and CDR2 SFDVKD. V lost 4 bases, J lost 6 bases, and 5 bases stayed unmatched. CDR3 length: 15 residues. CDR3: CATSELDRGSGELFF. CDR3 DNA sequence: TGTGCCACCAGTGAACTGGACAGGGGTTCCGGGGAGCTGTTTTTT.

This clonotype was found a few times. This chain joins TRBV5-6 and TRBJ1-1; D might be TRBD1 (5 bases). Trimming took off 2 bases at V and 5 bases at J, with 10 bases between the two ends. CDR1 SGHDT and CDR2 YYEEEE come from the germline V gene. The CDR3 covers 13 residues. Here the CDR3 reads CASSFGDGTEAFF. The CDR3 DNA reads as TGTGCCAGCAGCTTCGGGGACGGGACTGAAGCTTTCTTT.

V gene TRBV11-3 combines with J gene TRBJ1-2; maybe TRBD1 (5 bases). The CDR3 has 15 amino acids. CDR1 is SGHNT, CDR2 YENEEA, per germline. The ends were cut back, 3 bases at V and 7 bases at J, with 18 bases in the middle. CDR3 sequence (DNA): TGTGCCAGCAGCTTGAGCCCTGGGGCGCAGGGTGGCTACACCTTC. Protein: CASSLSPGAQGGYTF.

The CDR3 region has the DNA TGTGCCTGGAGTCCCGGACTCAATGAGCAGTTCTTC. This encodes CAWSPGLNEQFF. V gene TRBV30 combines with J gene TRBJ2-1; the D gene is possibly TRBD2 (5 bases). The germline V gene has CDR1 GTSNPN and CDR2 SVGIG (reference sequence). V was shortened by 2 bases and J by 6 bases, with 8 bases between the two germline ends. There are 12 residues in the CDR3.

This clonotype has more than one count but fewer than ten. The rearrangement uses TRBV7-9 and TRBJ2-5; TRBD1 agrees at 7 bases. CDR3 length equals 15 residues. Per the germline V gene, CDR1 is SEHNR and CDR2 is FQNEAQ (reference sequence). The V and J ends lost 5 bases and 4 bases, in that order; junction bases with no gene match: 10. The DNA of the CDR3 is TGTGCCAGCAGCGAAAGACAGGGTCGGTTAGAGACCCAGTACTTC. Its translation is CASSERQGRLETQYF. The full variable domain, its missing parts supplied by reference TRBV7-9 and TRBJ2-5, is DTGVSQNPRHKITKRGQNVTFRCDPISEHNRLYWYRQTLGQGPEFLTYFQNEAQLEKSRLLSDRFSAERPKGSFSTLEIQRTEQGDSAMYLCASSERQGRLETQYFGPGTRLLVL.

The CDR3 region has the DNA TGTGCCAGCTCACCACCGGCAGTCATCGAGCAGTTCTTC. Its protein is CASSPPAVIEQFF. The chain recombines TRBV18 with TRBJ2-1, with no clear D. This CDR3 spans 13 amino acids. The germline CDR1 and CDR2 sequences are KGHSH and LQKENI. Trimming pared 0 bases from V and 10 bases from J, leaving 10 bases between.

The chain joins TRBV3-1 to TRBJ1-1, with D possibly TRBD1 on 6 matching bases. The CDR3 runs to 14 residues. The germline V gene has CDR1 LGHDT and CDR2 YNNKEL (reference sequence). V was clipped by 2 bases and J by 5 bases, with 12 bases between them. The CDR3 here is CASSQNFGQTEAFF. The CDR3 DNA sequence: TGTGCCAGCAGCCAAAACTTCGGACAGACTGAAGCTTTCTTT.

The chain joins TRBV12-3 or TRBV12-4 to TRBJ2-3; a possible D gene is TRBD2 (6 bases). This CDR3 is built from 17 residues. V was clipped by 6 bases and J by 3 bases, with 22 bases between them. Here the CDR3 reads CASSPPPGEPNTDTQYF. The CDR3 DNA reads as TGTGCCAGCAGCCCCCCCCCGGGGGAGCCCAATACAGATACGCAGTATTTT.

This clonotype has a handful of counts. The CDR3 DNA is TGCGCCAGCAGCAGCAGAGTGCCAGATACGCAGTATTTT. Its translation is CASSSRVPDTQYF. The chain combines TRBV5-1 with TRBJ2-3, with no clear D. There are 13 residues in the CDR3. From germline, CDR1 is SGHRS and CDR2 YFSETQ. The V end was cut by 4 bases, the J end by 4 bases, with 10 bases between.

V usage is TRBV5-1 and J usage is TRBJ2-7, with 8 bases fitting TRBD1. Germline V gene lookup returns CDR1 SGHRS and CDR2 YFSETQ. V gave up 1 base and J gave up 6 bases; unmatched junction bases: 6. The CDR3 contains 14 residues. The CDR3 sequence is CASSLYRGASEQYF. CDR3 bases: TGCGCCAGCAGCTTGTACAGGGGGGCCTCCGAGCAGTACTTC.

This clonotype was detected a few times. V and J are TRBV20-1 and TRBJ1-1; perhaps TRBD1 as D (5 bases). The CDR3 contains 12 residues. V was trimmed by 3 bases and J by 4 bases, leaving 9 bases between them. Germline assignment: CDR1 DFQATT and CDR2 SNEGSKA (reference sequence). The CDR3 nucleotides are TGCAGTGCTAGTCGACAGCTCACTGAAGCTTTCTTT. This sequence encodes CSASRQLTEAFF.

This clonotype was counted a few times. V gene TRBV6-6 combines with J gene TRBJ1-1; 7 positions match TRBD1. Germline CDR1 reads MNHNY; CDR2 reads SVGAGI (reference sequence). This CDR3 contains 15 residues. The V gene end was trimmed by 0 bases and the J gene end by 6 bases; junction bases not matched to a gene: 7. DNA for the CDR3: TGTGCCAGCAGTTACTCGGGAGCCAGGGGGGCTGAAGCTTTCTTT. Its protein is CASSYSGARGAEAFF.

V and J are TRBV14 and TRBJ2-7; D is tentatively TRBD1 or TRBD2 (6 bases each). The CDR3 consists of 15 residues. The V end was cut by 4 bases, the J end by 1 base, with 14 bases between. Germline CDR1 reads SGHDN; CDR2 reads FVKESK. The CDR3 reads CASSRLGGGSYEQYF. CDR3 nucleotides: TGTGCCAGCAGCCGCCTCGGAGGGGGGTCCTACGAGCAGTACTTC.

Comments on this clonotype: Germline is not matched at one junction end, which may reflect a read error. The rearrangement uses TRBV14 and TRBJ2-2; D may match TRBD1 or TRBD2 (5 bases each). The CDR3 sequence is 15 residues long. Germline V lookup: CDR1 SGHDN, CDR2 FVKESK. The CDR3 region is CASSHSGRYTGELIF. The CDR3, as DNA: TGTGCCAGCAGCCATTCGGGACGGTACACCGGGGAGCTGATTTTT.

The J gene is TRBJ1-4, the V gene TRBV6-6, with unresolved D. The CDR3 spans 15 residues. Trimming left V 5 bases short and J 6 bases short, with 16 bases between. The V gene's germline CDR1 is MNHNY and CDR2 SVGAGI (reference sequence). DNA of the CDR3: TGTGCCAGCAGTAATCGGGGTAACGAAGATGAAAAACTGTTTTTT. Translated: CASSNRGNEDEKLFF.

The chain uses TRBV7-6 and TRBJ2-1; weak D call: TRBD2 (5 bases). The CDR3 extends over 15 amino acids. CDR1 is SGHVS, CDR2 FNYEAQ, per germline. V lost 2 bases and J lost 9, with 17 bases in between. This CDR3 reads CASSLWSEPRGEQFF. In DNA, the CDR3 is TGTGCCAGCAGCTTATGGTCTGAACCCCGGGGTGAGCAGTTCTTC.

This chain connects TRBV9 to TRBJ2-5; TRBD2 aligns across 10 bases. Germline loops: CDR1 SGDLS, CDR2 YYNGEE. CDR3 length: 15 residues. V shed 6 bases and J 1 base; nucleotides not matched to a gene: 6. The CDR3 reads CASTLAGVSQETQYF. CDR3 coding DNA: TGTGCCAGCACCCTAGCGGGAGTTAGCCAAGAGACCCAGTACTTC.

V and J are TRBV9 and TRBJ2-3, with 9 bases identical to TRBD2. V shed 1 base and J 2 bases; nucleotides not matched to a gene: 2. CDR3 length: 15 amino acids. CDR1 and CDR2 (germline): SGDLS, YYNGEE. The CDR3 protein is CASSVKRGVTDTQYF. CDR3 coding DNA: TGTGCCAGCAGCGTAAAGCGGGGGGTCACAGATACGCAGTATTTT.

This clonotype was seen a handful of times. The chain uses TRBV27 and TRBJ2-7; D is possibly TRBD2 (7 bases). The germline CDR1 and CDR2 sequences are MNHEY and SMNVEV (reference sequence). V lost 3 bases and J lost 2, with 14 bases in between. This CDR3 has 15 amino acids. The CDR3 DNA is TGTGCCAGCAGTTTGAGGGGGGGTTTCACCTACGAGCAGTACTTC. It specifies CASSLRGGFTYEQYF.

The CDR3, as DNA: TGTGCCAGCTCCCCCGCTAGACAGAACACTGAAGCTTTCTTT. Its translation is CASSPARQNTEAFF. The chain uses TRBV18 and TRBJ1-1, with D unclear. Deletions cut 6 bases from V and 1 base from J, with 12 bases between. Germline CDR1 reads KGHSH; CDR2 reads LQKENI. The CDR3 consists of 14 residues.

This clonotype was counted a few times. The chain uses TRBV18 and TRBJ1-1; possible D gene TRBD1, 5 bases. The CDR3 has 12 residues. Trimming left V 3 bases short and J 8 bases short, with 10 bases between. The germline gives CDR1 KGHSH, CDR2 LQKENI. The CDR3 is CASSPLRGEAFF. In nucleotides, the CDR3 is TGTGCCAGCTCACCTCTCCGGGGGGAAGCTTTCTTT.

This clonotype was counted a few times. V usage is TRBV4-1 and J usage is TRBJ2-3, with 12 nucleotides matching TRBD2. Trimming took 3 bases from V and 7 from J; bases not matched to a gene: 8. There are 16 residues in the CDR3. Germline loops: CDR1 MGHRA, CDR2 YSYEKL. This CDR3 is CASSQDLAGGPNTQYF. As DNA, the CDR3 is TGCGCCAGCAGCCAGGACCTAGCGGGGGGGCCGAATACGCAGTATTTT.

The J gene is TRBJ2-7, the V gene TRBV20-1, with D possibly matching TRBD1 (6 bases). Germline CDR1 DFQATT, CDR2 SNEGSKA (reference sequence). The CDR3 loop spans 12 amino acids. V shed 4 bases and J shed 3 bases, with 10 bases lying between them. The CDR3 reads CSANDRYYEQYF. The CDR3 DNA sequence: TGCAGTGCTAATGACAGGTACTACGAGCAGTACTTC.

The chain uses TRBV3-1 and TRBJ1-1; TRBD1 is a possible D gene (6 bases). Germline CDR1 is LGHDT and CDR2 is YNNKEL (reference sequence). The germline V and J ends were trimmed by 4 bases and 1 base, with 25 bases remaining between them. The CDR3 loop spans 19 amino acids. The CDR3 DNA sequence: TGTGCCAGCAGCCCTTCAGCGTTGGACAGCGCCGAGGGGAACACTGAAGCTTTCTTT. Translating gives CASSPSALDSAEGNTEAFF. Full variable domain (rest looked up from reference TRBV3-1 and TRBJ1-1): DTAVSQTPKYLVTQMGNDKSIKCEQNLGHDTMYWYKQDSKKFLKIMFSYNNKELIINETVPNRFSPKSPDKAHLNLHINSLELGDSAVYFCASSPSALDSAEGNTEAFFGQGTRLTVV.

This clonotype occurred a few times. This rearrangement joins TRBV6-2 or TRBV6-3 to TRBJ2-4; TRBD2 aligns across 8 bases. The CDR3 sequence is 16 residues long. Losses at the gene ends were 7 bases for V and 0 bases for J; bases not matched to a gene: 8. Germline-derived CDR1 and CDR2 are MNHEY and SVGEGT. The CDR3 protein is CASTPALAGAKNIQYF. The CDR3 DNA reads TGTGCCAGCACACCTGCTCTAGCGGGAGCCAAAAACATTCAGTACTTC.